This section outlines one T cell receptor beta chain sequence together with its context. It lacks a known antigen. Including the terminal cysteine and phenylalanine, the CDR3 comprises 16 residues. The protein alone is recorded here. CDR1 and CDR2 are read off the germline V gene as MNHNS and SASEGT. HCMV serostatus was determined by detecting HCMV-specific IgG in serum with a commercial ELISA kit. Ficoll density gradient centrifugation was used to isolate peripheral blood mononuclear cells from blood. Instrument used: Illumina HiSeq 2000. TCR beta cDNA libraries were prepared using 5'RACE template switching, which introduced a universal primer site and unique molecular identifiers. Synthesis of cDNA was primed from the TCR beta constant segment and was followed by two consecutive PCR amplification steps. In the paper's pipeline: Reads were demultiplexed and grouped by UMI with MIGEC, and clonotypes were assembled and quantified with MiTCR. To remove erroneous sequences, TCR cDNA sequences were retained only when supported by two or more reads. The tcR package was used for downstream repertoire analysis, and clonotypes were matched across fractions by CDR3 nucleotide sequence plus V segment. VDJmatch was used to annotate antigen specificity against VDJdb, with one amino acid substitution in CDR3 allowed. Through TCRdb reprocessing, the reads give one entry per CDR3 protein sequence; DNA is omitted. The V and J calls and clone size are TCRdb's, not the authors'. This sample's table contains 350,000 to 450,000 distinct CDR3 sequences. The ten largest clonotypes hold roughly 5.2% of the sample.

This sample was included in a study of T cells expressing NK-cell markers (dated by TCRdb to 2020 to 2022). For the wider study: TCR beta-chain repertoires were profiled in sorted CD3+CD56+NKG2C+, CD3+CD56+NKG2C- and CD3+CD56-NKG2C+ T-cell subsets from roughly eight donors. Among the eight sequenced donors, only one was HCMV-seronegative, while the other seven were HCMV-seropositive. All eight donors whose samples were sequenced were randomly selected healthy volunteers, three of them men and five women. Libraries were sequenced as 2 x 150 bp reads on Illumina HiSeq 2000/2500, MiSeq or NextSeq.

Study-level results and caveats: Whether the expanded NKG2C-expressing T cell clones were specific for HCMV antigens was left unclear. Those dominant clonotypes were again the most abundant among CD3+CD56-NKG2C+ cells in four donors, at about 25-60.1%. For about 6 donors, the dominant CD3+CD56+NKG2C+ clonotypes were among the top 10 CD8+ clonotypes and accounted for about 1.0-8% of CD8+ T cells.

The chain is encoded by TRBV6-1 joined to TRBJ1-4; TCRdb's D gene call, TRBD1, goes unchecked for lack of DNA. The origin of this receptor is a man aged 18-70 years in good health. The sequenced sample consisted of blood T cells: a sorted CD56 or NKG2C T cell subset, CD4+ or CD8+ T cells, or bulk PBMC T cells (not recorded which). Here the CDR3 is given as CASTVQGTATNEKLFF.